This T cell receptor beta chain stems from a study of blood T cell repertoires in COVID-19 (dated by TCRdb to the early 2020s). Regarding the complete study: Samples covering the acute and convalescent phases of COVID-19 were provided by collaborators in the United States, Italy and Spain. Deeply sampled blood TCRbeta repertoires from subjects exposed to, actively infected with, or recovered from COVID-19 were included in the dataset. Where available, HLA class I and class II types were obtained from metadata supplied by the sample provider rather than from assay-based typing. Samples came from the ongoing ImmuneRACE study (first 160 participants) plus 1,254 subjects from 6 global collaborators. The material from the prospective study consisted of cDNA or gDNA derived from T cells, B-cell-depleted T cells, or PBMCs. The repertoires were released in a freely available public database meant as a resource for research on the immune response to SARS-CoV-2. A de-identified subject ID, COVID-19 status, age in years and sex were almost always included in the sample metadata.

The collaborating institutions used their own protocols to collect whole blood in K2EDTA tubes. Collaborator samples were shipped for TCRbeta analysis as frozen whole blood, isolated PBMCs, or DNA extracted from either sample type. Notes on this clone: It lacks a known antigen. Base-call qualities are not available, and no considerably larger clone is one nucleotide away.

Summary of the overall study and its limitations: The quantity of clinical and demographic metadata differed by source and by participant and was supplied without curation.

TCRbeta CDR3 regions were amplified from genomic DNA using the immunoSEQ Assay, a bias-controlled multiplex PCR. On the authors' methods: The number of nucleated cells in each sample was estimated from the amplification of reference gene primers within the assay. Sequence reads were collapsed and filtered to measure the absolute abundance of every unique TCRbeta CDR3 rearrangement. For each sample, productive Simpson clonality was calculated by taking the square root of Simpson's diversity index across productive rearrangements. TCRdb took this table from immuneACCESS and kept in-frame rearrangements with V and J called. Such tables lack part of the clones; where checked against another copy, unresolved V genes explain under half of the gap, and the rest is unexplained. That table gives V, J and clone size, and the DNA gave D and trimming. The sample records 84,000 or so clones, roughly 92% of which are singletons. Under 7.5% of the sample is in the top ten clones.

Counted from cysteine to phenylalanine, this CDR3 has 15 amino acids. CDR3 DNA is the only sequence kept; it has 45 bases, read in frame from the first base. The V end gives up 4 bases and the J end 5 bases, leaving 9 bases in the junction not matched to a gene. The germline V gene provides CDR1 SGDLS and CDR2 YYNGEE. Sequencing input: peripheral blood. The chain links TRBV9 with TRBJ1-1; 9 central bases correspond to TRBD1. The receptor was derived from a woman in her sixties or seventies with active COVID-19. The base sequence is TGTGCCAGCAGCCCTCCCGGGACAGGGAGAACTGAAGCTTTCTTT. This codes for CASSPPGTGRTEAFF.